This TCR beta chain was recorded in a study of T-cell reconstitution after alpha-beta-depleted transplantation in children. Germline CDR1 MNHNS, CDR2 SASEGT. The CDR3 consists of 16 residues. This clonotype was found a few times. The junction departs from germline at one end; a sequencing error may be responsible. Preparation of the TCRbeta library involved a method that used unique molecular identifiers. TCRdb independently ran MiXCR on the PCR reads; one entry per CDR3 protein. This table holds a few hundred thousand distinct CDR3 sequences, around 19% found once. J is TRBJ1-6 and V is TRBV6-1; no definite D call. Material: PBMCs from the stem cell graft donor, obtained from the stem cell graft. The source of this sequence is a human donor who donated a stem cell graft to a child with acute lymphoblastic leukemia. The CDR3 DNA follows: TGTGCCAGCAGTGAAGCCGGAGGTTGGTTTATAAGGGAGCACAACTTT. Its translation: CASSEAGGWFIREHNF.